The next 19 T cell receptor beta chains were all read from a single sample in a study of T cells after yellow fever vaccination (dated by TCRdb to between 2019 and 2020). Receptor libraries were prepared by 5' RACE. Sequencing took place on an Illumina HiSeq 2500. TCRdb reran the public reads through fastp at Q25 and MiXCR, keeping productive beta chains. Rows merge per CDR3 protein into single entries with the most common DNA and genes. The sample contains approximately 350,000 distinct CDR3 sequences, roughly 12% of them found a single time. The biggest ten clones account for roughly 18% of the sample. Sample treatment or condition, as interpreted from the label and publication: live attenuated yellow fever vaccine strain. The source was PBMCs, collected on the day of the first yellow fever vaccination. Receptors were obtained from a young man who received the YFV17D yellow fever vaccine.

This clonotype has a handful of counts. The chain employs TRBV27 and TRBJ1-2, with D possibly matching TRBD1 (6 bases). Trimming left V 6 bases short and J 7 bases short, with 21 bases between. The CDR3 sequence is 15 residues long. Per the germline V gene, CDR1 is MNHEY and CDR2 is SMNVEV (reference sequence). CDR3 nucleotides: TGTGCCAGCAGAGGCCTACAGGGAACGCGGGGTGGCTACACCTTC. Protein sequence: CASRGLQGTRGGYTF.

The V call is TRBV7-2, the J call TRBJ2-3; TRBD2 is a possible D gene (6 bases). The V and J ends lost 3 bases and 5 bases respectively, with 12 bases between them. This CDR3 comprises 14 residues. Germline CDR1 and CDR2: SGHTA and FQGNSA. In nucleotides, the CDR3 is TGTGCCAGCAGCTTTCGCCGTAGCGGAGATACGCAGTATTTT. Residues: CASSFRRSGDTQYF.

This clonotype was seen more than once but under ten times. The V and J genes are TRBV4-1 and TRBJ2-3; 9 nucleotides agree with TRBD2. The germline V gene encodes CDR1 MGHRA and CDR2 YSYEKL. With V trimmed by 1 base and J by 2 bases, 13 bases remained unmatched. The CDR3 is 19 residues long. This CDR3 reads CASSQGGGALAGPTDTQYF. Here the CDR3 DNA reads TGCGCCAGCAGCCAAGGAGGAGGGGCGCTAGCGGGACCCACAGATACGCAGTATTTT.

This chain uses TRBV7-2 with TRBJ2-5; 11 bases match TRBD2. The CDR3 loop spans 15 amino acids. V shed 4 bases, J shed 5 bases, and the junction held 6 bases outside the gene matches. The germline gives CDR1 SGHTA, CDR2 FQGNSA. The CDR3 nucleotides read TGTGCCAGCAGCTCAAGACTAGCGGGGTTGGAGACCCAGTACTTC. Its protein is CASSSRLAGLETQYF. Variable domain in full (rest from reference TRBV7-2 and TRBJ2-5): GAGVSQSPSNKVTEKGKDVELRCDPISGHTALYWYRQSLGQGLEFLIYFQGNSAPDKSGLPSDRFSAERTGGSVSTLTIQRTQQEDSAVYLCASSSRLAGLETQYFGPGTRLLVL.

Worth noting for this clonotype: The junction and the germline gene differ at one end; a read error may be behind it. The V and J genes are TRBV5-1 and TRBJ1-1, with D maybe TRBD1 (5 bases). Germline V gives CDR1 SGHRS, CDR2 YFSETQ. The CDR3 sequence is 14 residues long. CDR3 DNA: TGCGCCAGCAGCTCCCAGGGAACGAACACTGAAGTTTTCTTT. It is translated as CASSSQGTNTEVFF.

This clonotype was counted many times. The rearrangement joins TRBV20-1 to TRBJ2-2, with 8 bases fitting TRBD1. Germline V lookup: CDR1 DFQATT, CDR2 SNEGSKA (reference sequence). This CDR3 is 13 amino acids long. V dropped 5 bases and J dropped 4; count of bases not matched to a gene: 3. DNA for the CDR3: TGCAGTGCTTGGACAGGGACCACCGGGGAGCTGTTTTTT. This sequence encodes CSAWTGTTGELFF.

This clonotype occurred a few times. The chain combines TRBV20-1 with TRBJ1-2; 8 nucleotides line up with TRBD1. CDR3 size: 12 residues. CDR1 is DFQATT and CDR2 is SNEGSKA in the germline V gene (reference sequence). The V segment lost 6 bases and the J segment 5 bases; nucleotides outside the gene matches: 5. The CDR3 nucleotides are TGCAGTGCCCCAACAGGGGGTTATGGCTACACCTTC. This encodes CSAPTGGYGYTF.

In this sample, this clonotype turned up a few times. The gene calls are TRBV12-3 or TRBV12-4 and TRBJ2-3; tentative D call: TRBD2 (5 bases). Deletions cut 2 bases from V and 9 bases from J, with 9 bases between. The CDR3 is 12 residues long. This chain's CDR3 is CASSLPGKTQYF. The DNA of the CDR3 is TGTGCCAGCAGTTTACCGGGGAAGACGCAGTATTTT.

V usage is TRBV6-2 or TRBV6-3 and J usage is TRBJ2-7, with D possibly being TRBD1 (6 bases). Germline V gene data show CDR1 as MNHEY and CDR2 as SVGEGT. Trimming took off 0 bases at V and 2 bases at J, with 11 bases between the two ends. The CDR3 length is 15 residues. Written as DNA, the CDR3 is TGTGCCAGCAGTTACTCCTGGGGGCTCACCTACGAGCAGTACTTC. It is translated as CASSYSWGLTYEQYF.

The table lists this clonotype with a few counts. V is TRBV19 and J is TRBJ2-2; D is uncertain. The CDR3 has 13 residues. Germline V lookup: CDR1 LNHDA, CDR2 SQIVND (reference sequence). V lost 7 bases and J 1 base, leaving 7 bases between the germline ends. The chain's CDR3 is CASKYRNTGELFF. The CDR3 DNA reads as TGTGCCAGTAAATACAGGAACACCGGGGAGCTGTTTTTT.

The CDR3 DNA is TGTGCCAGCAGCCCTCGGGACAGGAAAAACACTGAAGCTTTCTTT. It is translated as CASSPRDRKNTEAFF. The V gene is TRBV7-9, the J gene TRBJ1-1; 8 nucleotides align to TRBD1. Trimming removed 5 bases from V and 2 bases from J; junction bases left unmatched: 7. This CDR3 has 15 residues. Germline V CDR1 and CDR2: SEHNR, FQNEAQ (reference sequence).

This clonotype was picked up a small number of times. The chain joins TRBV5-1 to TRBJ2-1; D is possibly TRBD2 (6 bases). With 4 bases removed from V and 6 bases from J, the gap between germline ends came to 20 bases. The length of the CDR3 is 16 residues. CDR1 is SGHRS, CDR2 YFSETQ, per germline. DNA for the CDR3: TGCGCCAGCAGCGACAACCGGGACTCCCTCCCCAATGAGCAGTTCTTC. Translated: CASSDNRDSLPNEQFF.

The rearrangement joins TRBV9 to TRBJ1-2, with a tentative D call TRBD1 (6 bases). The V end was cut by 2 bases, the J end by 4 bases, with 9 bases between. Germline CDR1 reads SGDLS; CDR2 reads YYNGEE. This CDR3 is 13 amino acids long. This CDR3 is CASSVGGGYGYTF. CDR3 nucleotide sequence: TGTGCCAGCAGCGTTGGGGGCGGCTATGGCTACACCTTC.

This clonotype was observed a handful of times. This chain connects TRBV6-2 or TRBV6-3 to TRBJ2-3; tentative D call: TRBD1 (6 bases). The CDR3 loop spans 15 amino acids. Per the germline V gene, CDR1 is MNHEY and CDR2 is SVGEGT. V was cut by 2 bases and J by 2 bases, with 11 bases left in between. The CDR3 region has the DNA TGTGCCAGCAGTTACAACCGGGACAACACAGATACGCAGTATTTT. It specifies CASSYNRDNTDTQYF.

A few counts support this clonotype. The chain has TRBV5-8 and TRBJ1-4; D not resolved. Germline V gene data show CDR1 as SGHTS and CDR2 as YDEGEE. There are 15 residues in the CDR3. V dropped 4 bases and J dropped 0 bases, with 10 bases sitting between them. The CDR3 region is CASSGSVATNEKLFF. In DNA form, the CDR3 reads TGTGCCAGCAGCGGATCAGTTGCAACTAATGAAAAACTGTTTTTT. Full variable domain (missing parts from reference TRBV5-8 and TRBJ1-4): EAGVTQSPTHLIKTRGQQATLRCSPISGHTSVYWYQQALGLGLQFLLWYDEGEERNRGNFPPRFSGRQFPNYSSELNVNALELEDSALYLCASSGSVATNEKLFFGSGTQLSVL.

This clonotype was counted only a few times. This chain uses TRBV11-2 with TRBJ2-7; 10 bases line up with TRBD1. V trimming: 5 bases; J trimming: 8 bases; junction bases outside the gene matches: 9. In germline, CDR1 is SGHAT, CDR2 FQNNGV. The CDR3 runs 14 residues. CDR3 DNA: TGTGCCAGCAGCGCCCGGGACAGGGGCGGAAAGCAGTACTTC. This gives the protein CASSARDRGGKQYF.

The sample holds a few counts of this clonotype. In DNA, the CDR3 is TGTGCCAGCAGTTCCCGCGGCCTCTATAATTCACCCCTCCACTTT. Amino acids: CASSSRGLYNSPLHF. This chain joins TRBV6-5 and TRBJ1-6; D remains ambiguous. Trimming took off 4 bases at V and 3 bases at J, with 10 bases between the two ends. The CDR3 covers 15 residues. The germline CDR1 and CDR2 sequences are MNHEY and SVGAGI.

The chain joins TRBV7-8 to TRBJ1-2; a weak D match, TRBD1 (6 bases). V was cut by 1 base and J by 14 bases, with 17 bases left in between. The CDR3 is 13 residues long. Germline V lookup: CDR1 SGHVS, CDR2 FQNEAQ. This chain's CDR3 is CASSLDFGQLGTF. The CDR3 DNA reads TGTGCCAGCAGCTTAGATTTTGGACAGCTGGGGACCTTC.

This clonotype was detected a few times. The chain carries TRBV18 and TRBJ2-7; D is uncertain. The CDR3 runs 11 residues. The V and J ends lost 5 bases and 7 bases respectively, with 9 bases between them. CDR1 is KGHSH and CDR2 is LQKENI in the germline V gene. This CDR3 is CASSAGGEQYF. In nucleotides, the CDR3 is TGTGCCAGCTCAGCAGGTGGGGAGCAGTACTTC.